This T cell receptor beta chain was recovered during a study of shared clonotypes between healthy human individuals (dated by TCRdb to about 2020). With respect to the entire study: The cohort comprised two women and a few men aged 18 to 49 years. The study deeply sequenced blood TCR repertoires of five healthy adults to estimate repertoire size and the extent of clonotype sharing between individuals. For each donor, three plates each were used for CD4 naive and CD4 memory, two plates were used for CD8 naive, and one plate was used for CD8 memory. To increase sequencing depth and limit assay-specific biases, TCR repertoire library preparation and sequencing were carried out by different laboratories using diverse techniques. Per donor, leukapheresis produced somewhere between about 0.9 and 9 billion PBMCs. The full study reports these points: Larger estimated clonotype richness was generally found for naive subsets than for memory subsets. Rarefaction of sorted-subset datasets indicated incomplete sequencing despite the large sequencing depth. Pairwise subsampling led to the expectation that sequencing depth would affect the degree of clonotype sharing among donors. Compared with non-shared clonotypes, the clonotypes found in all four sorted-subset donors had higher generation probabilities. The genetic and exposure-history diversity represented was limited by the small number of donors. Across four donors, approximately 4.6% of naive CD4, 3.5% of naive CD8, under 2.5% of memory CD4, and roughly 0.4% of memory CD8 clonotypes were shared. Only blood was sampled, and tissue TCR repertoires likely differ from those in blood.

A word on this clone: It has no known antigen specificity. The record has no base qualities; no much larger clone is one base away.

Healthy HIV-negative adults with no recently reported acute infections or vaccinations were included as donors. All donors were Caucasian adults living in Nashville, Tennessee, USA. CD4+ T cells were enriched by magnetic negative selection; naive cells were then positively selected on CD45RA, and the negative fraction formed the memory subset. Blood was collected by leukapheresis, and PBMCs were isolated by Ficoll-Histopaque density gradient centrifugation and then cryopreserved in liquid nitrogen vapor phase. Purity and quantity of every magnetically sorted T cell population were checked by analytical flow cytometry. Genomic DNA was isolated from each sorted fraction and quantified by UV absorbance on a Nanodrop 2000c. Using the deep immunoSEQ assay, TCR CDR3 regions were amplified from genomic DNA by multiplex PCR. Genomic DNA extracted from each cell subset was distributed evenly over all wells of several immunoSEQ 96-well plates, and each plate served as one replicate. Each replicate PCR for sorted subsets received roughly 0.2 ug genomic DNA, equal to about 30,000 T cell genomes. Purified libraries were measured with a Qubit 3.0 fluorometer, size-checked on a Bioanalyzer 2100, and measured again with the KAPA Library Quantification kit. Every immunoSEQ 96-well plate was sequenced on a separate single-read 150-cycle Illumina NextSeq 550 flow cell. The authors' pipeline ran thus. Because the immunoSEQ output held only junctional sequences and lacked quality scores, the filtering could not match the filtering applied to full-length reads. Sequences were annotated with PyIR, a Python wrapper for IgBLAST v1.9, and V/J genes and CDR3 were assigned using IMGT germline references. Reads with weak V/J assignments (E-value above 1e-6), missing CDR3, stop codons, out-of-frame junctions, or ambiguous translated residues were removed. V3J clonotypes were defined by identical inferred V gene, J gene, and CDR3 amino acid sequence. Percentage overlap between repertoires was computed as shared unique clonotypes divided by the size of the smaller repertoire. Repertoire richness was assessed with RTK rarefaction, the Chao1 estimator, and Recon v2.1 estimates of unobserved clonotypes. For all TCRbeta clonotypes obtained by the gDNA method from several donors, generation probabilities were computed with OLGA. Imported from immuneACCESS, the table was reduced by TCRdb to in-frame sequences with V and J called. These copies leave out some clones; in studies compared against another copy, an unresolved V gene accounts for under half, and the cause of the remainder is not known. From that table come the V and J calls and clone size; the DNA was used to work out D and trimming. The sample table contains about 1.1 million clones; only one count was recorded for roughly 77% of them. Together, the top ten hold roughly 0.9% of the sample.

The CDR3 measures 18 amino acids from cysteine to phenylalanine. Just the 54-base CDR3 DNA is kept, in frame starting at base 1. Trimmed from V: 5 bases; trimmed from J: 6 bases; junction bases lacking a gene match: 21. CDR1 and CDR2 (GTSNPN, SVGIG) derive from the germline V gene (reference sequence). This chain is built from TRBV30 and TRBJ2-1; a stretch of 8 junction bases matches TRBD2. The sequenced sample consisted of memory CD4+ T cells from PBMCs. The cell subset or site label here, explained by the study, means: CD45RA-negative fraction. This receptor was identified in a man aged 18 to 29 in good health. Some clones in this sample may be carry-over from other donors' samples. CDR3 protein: CAWVGVGGRQLRPNEQFF. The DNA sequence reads TGTGCCTGGGTCGGAGTGGGCGGGAGGCAACTCCGACCCAATGAGCAGTTCTTC.